A single sample is the source of the 8 T cell receptor beta chains below, sequenced in a study of blood T cell repertoires in COVID-19. The protocol was immunoSEQ multiplex PCR, while the TCRdb copy is restricted to in-frame clones and leaves out a portion. The sample includes approximately 100,000 clones, 75% to 95% of them seen just once. Source material: peripheral blood. The receptor source for this set is a human donor in a cohort sampled during active COVID-19.

The chain has TRBV7-9 and TRBJ2-1; D is possibly TRBD2 (5 bases). CDR3 size: 13 residues. Germline V gene sequence: CDR1 SEHNR, CDR2 FQNEAQ (reference sequence). Trimming pared 4 bases from V and 6 bases from J, leaving 10 bases between. The CDR3 protein is CASSSGVGNEQFF. For the CDR3, the DNA is TGTGCCAGCAGCTCCGGGGTTGGCAATGAGCAGTTCTTC.

The chain employs TRBV5-4 and TRBJ2-1, with 7 positions matching TRBD2. CDR1 SGHNT and CDR2 YYREEE come from the germline V gene (reference sequence). The CDR3 contains 16 residues. The V and J ends lost 0 bases and 0 bases, in that order; junction bases with no gene match: 3. The CDR3 region has the DNA TGTGCCAGCAGCTTGGGCGGGAGTAGCTCCTACAATGAGCAGTTCTTC. It encodes CASSLGGSSSYNEQFF.

V gene TRBV29-1 combines with J gene TRBJ1-1; 8 bases map to TRBD1. The CDR3 sequence is 13 residues long. Trimming cost V 5 bases and J 9 bases; bases outside gene matches: 11. Germline V CDR1 and CDR2: SQVTM, ANQGSEA. The CDR3 DNA sequence: TGCAGCGTTATACAGGGGGGGGCGGTCCAAGCTTTCTTT. It translates to CSVIQGGAVQAFF.

This chain uses TRBV4-2 with TRBJ2-1; 7 nucleotides align to TRBD2. The CDR3 has 14 residues. V shed 1 base and J 8 bases; nucleotides not matched to a gene: 5. Germline assignment: CDR1 LGHNA and CDR2 YNFKEQ. CDR3 nucleotide sequence: TGTGCCAGCAGCCAAGGGGGAGGGAACTATGAGCAGTTCTTC. Translated: CASSQGGGNYEQFF.

V gene TRBV7-9 combines with J gene TRBJ1-1; 8 bases agree with TRBD1. Germline CDR1 and CDR2: SEHNR and FQNEAQ (reference sequence). Germline trimming cut 9 bases from V and 2 bases from J; bases unmatched to any gene: 8. This CDR3 contains 14 residues. The CDR3 spells CASSQGAGNTEAFF. The CDR3 bases are TGTGCCAGTTCCCAGGGGGCGGGCAACACTGAAGCTTTCTTT.

This clone was recorded once. The chain couples TRBV19 to TRBJ2-7; TRBD1 aligns across 7 bases. The germline gives CDR1 LNHDA, CDR2 SQIVND (reference sequence). The CDR3 sequence is 14 residues long. J was trimmed by 0 bases and V by 5 bases; bases with no gene match: 4. The CDR3 reads CASSATGSSYEQYF. DNA for the CDR3: TGTGCCAGTAGTGCGACAGGGAGCTCCTACGAGCAGTACTTC. The variable domain in full, completed from reference TRBV19 and TRBJ2-7, reads DGGITQSPKYLFRKEGQNVTLSCEQNLNHDAMYWYRQDPGQGLRLIYYSQIVNDFQKGDIAEGYSVSREKKESFPLTVTSAQKNPTAFYLCASSATGSSYEQYFGPGTRLTVT.

CDR3 DNA sequence: TGTGCCAGCAGTGAAATTTTAAGGGGGGGCAGAGCTTTCTTT. Translating gives CASSEILRGGRAFF. This rearrangement joins TRBV2 to TRBJ1-1; D is possibly TRBD1 (6 bases). The CDR3 covers 14 residues. Germline lookup yields CDR1 SNHLY and CDR2 FYNNEI. V was trimmed by 2 bases and J by 10 bases, leaving 17 bases between them.

This chain joins TRBV5-6 and TRBJ2-1; tentatively, D is TRBD2 (5 bases). The CDR3 runs to 14 residues. The germline V gene has CDR1 SGHDT and CDR2 YYEEEE. Trimming took 2 bases from V and 4 from J, leaving 10 bases between them. This chain's CDR3 is CASSFSSGYNEQFF. The DNA of the CDR3 is TGTGCCAGCAGCTTCAGTTCGGGATACAATGAGCAGTTCTTC.